One T cell receptor (beta chain) is described in this entry. Its matching antigen is unknown. Germline V CDR1 and CDR2: KGHSH, LQKENI. The length of the CDR3 is 11 residues. The data were taken from a study of CXCR3-negative and CXCR3-positive naive CD8 T cells. Study overall: The libraries together contributed about 135 million TRB reads, each supplying about 1.5 +/- 0.3 million. Study-level results: Naive CXCR3-negative cells resembled naive CXCR3-positive cells in TRBV-TRBJ usage; memory cells differed. High diversity, comparable across both naive subsets, contrasted with much lower diversity in memory CD8+ cells.

Researchers prepared the TRB cDNA libraries using 5' RACE with UMI labels. TCRdb re-called the 5' RACE reads; every CDR3 protein appears as one record, without DNA. The table lists just under 45,000 distinct CDR3 sequences. Investigators sorted each CD8+ T cell subset in triplicate, taking some 300,000 cells each time. Sequenced input: memory CD8+ T cells from blood. The chain joins TRBV18 to TRBJ2-7; TCRdb indicates TRBD2, and absent DNA this call remains unverified. The TCR was taken from a human donor in good health. Some clones in this sample may be carry-over from other donors' samples. The CDR3: CASSPRDGVPF. Filled out from reference TRBV18 and TRBJ2-7, the complete variable domain reads NAGVMQNPRHLVRRRGQEARLRCSPMKGHSHVYWYRQLPEEGLKFMVYLQKENIIDESGMPKERFSAEFPKEGPSILRIQQVVRGDSAAYFCASSPRDGVPFGPGTRLTVT.